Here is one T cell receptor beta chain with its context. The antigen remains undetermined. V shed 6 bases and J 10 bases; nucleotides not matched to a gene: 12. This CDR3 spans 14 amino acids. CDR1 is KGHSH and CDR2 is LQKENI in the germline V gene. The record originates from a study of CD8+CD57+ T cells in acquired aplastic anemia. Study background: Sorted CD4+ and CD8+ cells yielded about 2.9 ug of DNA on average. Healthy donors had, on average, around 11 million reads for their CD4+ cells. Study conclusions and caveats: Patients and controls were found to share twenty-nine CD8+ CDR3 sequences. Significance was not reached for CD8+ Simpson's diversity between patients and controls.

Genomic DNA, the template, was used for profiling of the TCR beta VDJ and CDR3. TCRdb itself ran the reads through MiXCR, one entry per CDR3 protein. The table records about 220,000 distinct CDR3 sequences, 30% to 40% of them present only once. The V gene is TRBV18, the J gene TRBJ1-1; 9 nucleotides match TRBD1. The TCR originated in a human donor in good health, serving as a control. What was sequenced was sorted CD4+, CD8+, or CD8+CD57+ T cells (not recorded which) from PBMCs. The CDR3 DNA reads TGTGCCAGCTCTCAATCCGGACAGGGGCGTTCAGCTTTCTTT. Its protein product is CASSQSGQGRSAFF.